The 27 T cell receptor beta chains given below trace back to one sample, sequenced in a study of CD4 T cells in relation to SARS-CoV-2 and coronaviruses. Repertoires were generated with immunoSEQ multiplex PCR, while TCRdb's copy carries only in-frame clones and drops some. The data show approximately 41,000 clones, under 90% seen once. No antigen is known for these receptors. The sample comprised naive CD4+ T cells from PBMCs, cultured in vitro. Sample subset: naive CD4+ T cells isolated by negative enrichment. All receptors derive from an adult with COVID-19.

This chain connects TRBV20-1 to TRBJ2-5; D is ambiguous. Germline V gene lookup returns CDR1 DFQATT and CDR2 SNEGSKA (reference sequence). V was shortened by 8 bases and J by 5 bases, with 9 bases between the two germline ends. The CDR3 length is 10 residues. The CDR3 spells CSMVGETQYF. Here the CDR3 DNA reads TGCAGTATGGTGGGGGAGACCCAGTACTTC.

V usage is TRBV7-3 and J usage is TRBJ2-5; D call uncertain. The CDR3 is 13 residues long. Trimming took 4 bases from V and 3 from J, leaving 9 bases between them. Per the germline V gene, CDR1 is SGHTA and CDR2 is FQGTGA. The chain's CDR3 is CASSSGGEETQYF. In DNA form, the CDR3 reads TGTGCCAGCAGCTCGGGTGGTGAAGAGACCCAGTACTTC.

This clone was counted a few times. The chain links TRBV9 to TRBJ2-5; TRBD1 or TRBD2 may be the D gene (6 bases each). Between the trimmed V and J ends, which lost 0 bases and 2 bases, there was a span of 11 bases. Germline CDR1 is SGDLS and CDR2 is YYNGEE. The CDR3 covers 15 residues. The CDR3 here is CASSVVGGRQETQYF. The DNA for the CDR3 is TGTGCCAGCAGCGTAGTTGGGGGGCGTCAAGAGACCCAGTACTTC.

J is TRBJ2-7 and V is TRBV11-2, with 8 bases fitting TRBD1. CDR3 length: 18 residues. V was pared by 2 bases and J by 4 bases, with 16 bases of the junction left unmatched. Germline V gene lookup returns CDR1 SGHAT and CDR2 FQNNGV. The CDR3 spells CASSLSRPRPGGVYEQYF. As DNA, the CDR3 is TGTGCCAGCAGCTTATCGAGGCCCCGACCAGGGGGCGTGTACGAGCAGTACTTC.

This chain joins TRBV5-1 and TRBJ2-7; 12 bases agree with TRBD2. The germline V gene encodes CDR1 SGHRS and CDR2 YFSETQ. The CDR3 spans 15 residues. Trimming removed 3 bases from V and 7 bases from J; junction bases left unmatched: 8. The CDR3 spells CASSSLAGGPGEQYF. CDR3 nucleotide sequence: TGCGCCAGCAGCTCCCTAGCGGGAGGGCCGGGGGAGCAGTACTTC.

This sequence joins TRBV5-4 and TRBJ2-7, with TRBD2 matching 14 bases. The V and J ends lost 0 bases and 3 bases, in that order; junction bases with no gene match: 2. CDR1 and CDR2 from the germline V gene are SGHNT and YYREEE (reference sequence). This CDR3 spans 16 amino acids. As DNA, the CDR3 is TGTGCCAGCAGCTTGGGGACTAGCGGGAGGAACTACGAGCAGTACTTC. Protein sequence: CASSLGTSGRNYEQYF.

V gene TRBV28 combines with J gene TRBJ2-2; a possible D gene is TRBD1 (5 bases). The CDR3 totals 16 residues. Trimming removed 8 bases from V and 6 bases from J, with 22 bases in between. CDR1 and CDR2 (germline): MDHEN, SYDVKM. CDR3 region: CASRQTVAQTAGELFF. The CDR3 coding sequence is TGTGCCAGCCGACAGACCGTAGCCCAGACTGCCGGGGAGCTGTTTTTT.

This chain joins TRBV3-1 (or the pseudogene TRBV3-2) and TRBJ2-7; D is possibly TRBD1 or TRBD2 (6 bases each). The CDR3 covers 13 residues. Germline lookup yields CDR1 LGHDT and CDR2 YNNKEL (reference sequence). V shed 4 bases and J shed 6 bases, with 13 bases lying between them. The CDR3: CASSLGGGSEQYF. The CDR3 DNA reads TGTGCCAGCAGCCTCGGAGGGGGTTCCGAGCAGTACTTC.

This chain joins TRBV19 and TRBJ2-7; 9 nucleotides align to TRBD1. The germline CDR1 and CDR2 sequences are LNHDA and SQIVND (reference sequence). J was trimmed by 6 bases and V by 7 bases; bases with no gene match: 13. The CDR3 spans 15 residues. The DNA for the CDR3 is TGTGCCAGTAAATGGGACAGGGTAAGTAAACCCGAGCAGTACTTC. It encodes CASKWDRVSKPEQYF. Filled out from reference TRBV19 and TRBJ2-7, the complete variable domain reads DGGITQSPKYLFRKEGQNVTLSCEQNLNHDAMYWYRQDPGQGLRLIYYSQIVNDFQKGDIAEGYSVSREKKESFPLTVTSAQKNPTAFYLCASKWDRVSKPEQYFGPGTRLTVT.

The chain has TRBV19 and TRBJ2-7, with D possibly TRBD2 on 6 matching bases. The CDR3 loop spans 17 amino acids. With 5 bases removed from V and 0 bases from J, the gap between germline ends came to 20 bases. Germline V gene data show CDR1 as LNHDA and CDR2 as SQIVND (reference sequence). DNA of the CDR3: TGTGCCAGTAGTGAGTGGGGGGAGCTGAGCCGCTCCTACGAGCAGTACTTC. Encoded protein: CASSEWGELSRSYEQYF.

The rearrangement uses TRBV4-1 and TRBJ2-3; TRBD2 matches 7 bases. J gave up 0 bases and V 3 bases, and 3 bases lay outside the gene matches. The CDR3 spans 15 residues. Germline V gene sequence: CDR1 MGHRA, CDR2 YSYEKL. The CDR3 is CASSHDSGSTDTQYF. CDR3 bases: TGCGCCAGCAGCCACGATAGCGGGAGCACAGATACGCAGTATTTT.

This chain links TRBV5-1 with TRBJ2-5; tentative D call: TRBD2 (5 bases). The CDR3 is made up of 17 amino acids. V was shortened by 1 base and J by 5 bases, with 21 bases between the two germline ends. Germline CDR1 reads SGHRS; CDR2 reads YFSETQ. CDR3 region: CASSLISWRTQRETQYF. The CDR3 DNA reads TGCGCCAGCAGCTTGATTTCGTGGCGGACGCAGCGGGAGACCCAGTACTTC.

The chain is built from TRBV9 and TRBJ1-3; D not certain. The CDR3 consists of 13 residues. The V and J ends lost 3 bases and 2 bases respectively, with 6 bases between them. From germline, CDR1 is SGDLS and CDR2 YYNGEE. The CDR3 DNA is TGTGCCAGCAGCGCTCTAGCTGGAAACACCATATATTTT. The encoded protein is CASSALAGNTIYF.

The gene calls are TRBV7-2 and TRBJ2-3, with a possible D match to TRBD1 (6 bases). CDR1 and CDR2 from the germline V gene are SGHTA and FQGNSA. Trimming shortened V by 5 bases and J by 1 base, and 10 bases separated the two germline ends. This CDR3 has 14 residues. The CDR3 region is CASSGQFGTDTQYF. As DNA, the CDR3 is TGTGCCAGCAGCGGACAGTTCGGCACAGATACGCAGTATTTT. The full variable domain, completed using reference TRBV7-2 and TRBJ2-3, is GAGVSQSPSNKVTEKGKDVELRCDPISGHTALYWYRQSLGQGLEFLIYFQGNSAPDKSGLPSDRFSAERTGGSVSTLTIQRTQQEDSAVYLCASSGQFGTDTQYFGPGTRLTVL.

This sequence joins TRBV25-1 and TRBJ1-6; D perhaps matches TRBD1 (5 bases). With 6 bases removed from V and 6 bases from J, the gap between germline ends came to 9 bases. This CDR3 is built from 13 residues. Per the germline V gene, CDR1 is MGHDK and CDR2 is SYGVNS. The CDR3 coding sequence is TGTGCCAGCAGGGACATTCCTAATTCACCCCTCCACTTT. Its translation is CASRDIPNSPLHF.

V gene TRBV9 combines with J gene TRBJ1-2; 10 nucleotides align to TRBD1. CDR3 size: 14 residues. CDR1 is SGDLS and CDR2 is YYNGEE in the germline V gene. Trimming took 3 bases from V and 8 from J; bases not matched to a gene: 7. The CDR3 spells CASSDTTGGKGYTF. The CDR3 DNA sequence: TGTGCCAGCAGCGACACGACAGGGGGCAAGGGCTACACCTTC. Filled out from reference TRBV9 and TRBJ1-2, the complete variable domain reads DSGVTQTPKHLITATGQRVTLRCSPRSGDLSVYWYQQSLDQGLQFLIQYYNGEERAKGNILERFSAQQFPDLHSELNLSSLELGDSALYFCASSDTTGGKGYTFGSGTRLTVV.

The rearrangement joins TRBV18 to TRBJ1-2; D ambiguous. The CDR3 is 15 residues long. Germline CDR1 reads KGHSH; CDR2 reads LQKENI. V gave up 2 bases and J gave up 0 bases, with 10 bases separating them. CDR3 sequence: CASSPNSAANYGYTF. The DNA for the CDR3 is TGTGCCAGCTCACCAAATAGCGCAGCTAACTATGGCTACACCTTC.

The genes are TRBV19 and TRBJ2-7, with D possibly called TRBD1 or TRBD2 (5 bases each). Trimming took off 6 bases at V and 1 base at J, with 10 bases between the two ends. The CDR3 runs 13 residues. The germline V gene encodes CDR1 LNHDA and CDR2 SQIVND (reference sequence). The CDR3 sequence: CASSRGDSYEQYF. In DNA form, the CDR3 reads TGTGCCAGTAGCCGGGGCGATTCCTACGAGCAGTACTTC.

The chain uses TRBV4-1 and TRBJ1-2; the D is unclear. This CDR3 spans 12 amino acids. Germline V gene data show CDR1 as MGHRA and CDR2 as YSYEKL. The V end lost 9 bases, the J end lost 0 bases, and 8 bases lay between the germline ends. The CDR3 is CASKGTNYGYTF. CDR3 nucleotide sequence: TGCGCCAGTAAAGGAACTAACTATGGCTACACCTTC.

V is TRBV7-8 and J is TRBJ1-5; unclear D gene. The germline V gene has CDR1 SGHVS and CDR2 FQNEAQ. With 1 base removed from V and 4 bases from J, the gap between germline ends came to 8 bases. CDR3 length: 14 residues. For the CDR3, the DNA is TGTGCCAGCAGCTTAGGGTGGAAAAATCAGCCCCAGCATTTT. Translating it yields CASSLGWKNQPQHF.

The V and J genes are TRBV5-4 and TRBJ2-5, with D uncertain. CDR3 length: 13 amino acids. CDR1 is SGHNT, CDR2 YYREEE, per germline (reference sequence). V dropped 0 bases and J dropped 2 bases, with 5 bases sitting between them. Written as DNA, the CDR3 is TGTGCCAGCAGCTTGGCAGTTCAAGAGACCCAGTACTTC. This gives the protein CASSLAVQETQYF.

This chain uses TRBV23-1 with TRBJ1-1, with unresolved D. TRBV23-1 is identified as an open reading frame with a role that is uncertain. CDR3 size: 14 residues. V dropped 3 bases and J dropped 6 bases, with 14 bases sitting between them. The CDR3 sequence: CASSQGAFGAEAFF. For the CDR3, the DNA is TGCGCCAGCAGTCAGGGAGCCTTCGGCGCTGAAGCTTTCTTT.

This clone showed up just once. This chain connects TRBV3-1 (or the pseudogene TRBV3-2) to TRBJ2-7, with TRBD2 identical over 10 bases. This CDR3 is built from 16 residues. The germline V gene encodes CDR1 LGHDT and CDR2 YNNKEL (reference sequence). Unmatched junction bases numbered 8, after V lost 2 bases and J lost 4 bases. The DNA for the CDR3 is TGTGCCAGCAGCCAAACCCCCGGGACTAGCGATTACGAGCAGTACTTC. Translating it yields CASSQTPGTSDYEQYF.

This clone has just one count. The rearrangement uses TRBV5-4 and TRBJ2-1; 9 bases match TRBD1. From germline, CDR1 is SGHNT and CDR2 YYREEE (reference sequence). The CDR3 extends over 15 amino acids. With V trimmed by 8 bases and J by 8 bases, 14 bases remained unmatched. The CDR3 region has the DNA TGTGCCAGTGAGAAAGGGGGACAGGGTCGGGATGAGCAGTTCTTC. Translated: CASEKGGQGRDEQFF.

The rearrangement links TRBV7-9 to TRBJ2-3; TRBD2 is a possible D gene (6 bases). Germline lookup yields CDR1 SEHNR and CDR2 FQNEAQ (reference sequence). This CDR3 spans 16 amino acids. The V end lost 2 bases, the J end lost 0 bases, and 12 bases lay between the germline ends. The CDR3 reads CASSLWSSGSTDTQYF. The CDR3 DNA is TGTGCCAGCAGCTTATGGAGTAGCGGTAGCACAGATACGCAGTATTTT.

This clone was recorded a few times. The J gene is TRBJ2-1, the V gene TRBV24-1; the match to TRBD2 covers 7 bases. After removal of 6 bases from V and 6 bases from J, the junction contained 10 bases not matched to a gene. The CDR3 contains 15 residues. CDR1 and CDR2 from the germline V gene are KGHDR and SFDVKD. The CDR3 DNA follows: TGTGCCACCAGTCCGGGAGGACGATTCCCCAATGAGCAGTTCTTC. Its translation: CATSPGGRFPNEQFF.

V gene TRBV14 combines with J gene TRBJ2-1, with D unresolved. Germline V gene sequence: CDR1 SGHDN, CDR2 FVKESK. This CDR3 has 12 amino acids. V was cut by 0 bases and J by 9 bases, with 6 bases left in between. The CDR3 DNA reads as TGTGCCAGCAGCCAAGAAGTGGGTGAGCAGTTCTTC. Its protein is CASSQEVGEQFF.